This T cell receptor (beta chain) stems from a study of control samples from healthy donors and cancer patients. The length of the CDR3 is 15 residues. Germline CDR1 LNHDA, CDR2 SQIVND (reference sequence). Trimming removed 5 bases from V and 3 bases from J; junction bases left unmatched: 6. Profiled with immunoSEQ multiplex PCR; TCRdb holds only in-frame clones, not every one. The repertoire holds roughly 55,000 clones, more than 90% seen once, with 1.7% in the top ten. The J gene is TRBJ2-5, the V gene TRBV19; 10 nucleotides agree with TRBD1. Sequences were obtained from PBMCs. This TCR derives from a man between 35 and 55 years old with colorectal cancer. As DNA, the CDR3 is TGTGCCAGTAGTGGGACAGGGGCTGGGAAAGAGACCCAGTACTTC. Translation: CASSGTGAGKETQYF.